This T cell receptor beta chain was recovered during a study of T cells after somatic rescue of genetic block. Clones were read by immunoSEQ multiplex PCR, and TCRdb kept only the in-frame ones, dropping some. This table has 70,000 to 95,000 clones, 70% to 90% appearing once. This clonotype was sampled from a woman younger than 35. What was sequenced was peripheral blood mononuclear cells (PBMCs).

CDR3 in DNA: TGCGCCAGCAGCCAGCGGGGACAGGGCACAGATACGCAGTATTTT. Translation gives CASSQRGQGTDTQYF. V and J are TRBV4-3 and TRBJ2-3, with 8 bases that match TRBD1. In germline, CDR1 is LGHNA, CDR2 YSLEER. The junction had 3 bases not matched to a gene; V was cut back by 3 bases and J by 1 base. The CDR3 length is 15 residues.